This TCR beta chain came from a study of blood T cell repertoires in COVID-19 (TCRdb year 2020). With respect to the entire study: Samples covering the acute and convalescent phases of COVID-19 were provided by collaborators in the United States, Italy and Spain. The material from the prospective study consisted of cDNA or gDNA derived from T cells, B-cell-depleted T cells, or PBMCs. Subjects who had been exposed to COVID-19, were actively infected with it, or had recovered from it provided the deeply sampled blood TCRbeta repertoires that made up the dataset. The repertoires were released in a freely available public database intended as a resource for research on the immune response to SARS-CoV-2. The samples were drawn from the first 160 participants of the ongoing ImmuneRACE study and from more than 1,000 subjects provided by 6 global collaborators. Sample metadata almost always included a de-identified subject ID, COVID-19 status, age in years and sex. HLA class I and class II types, where available, came from metadata supplied by the sample provider rather than from assay-based typing. What the authors observed across the whole study: The quantity of clinical and demographic metadata differed by source and by participant and was supplied without curation.

The immunoSEQ Assay, a bias-controlled multiplex PCR, was used to amplify TCRbeta CDR3 regions from genomic DNA. From the authors' description of their analysis: Within the assay, amplification of reference gene primers was used to estimate how many nucleated cells each sample contained. To quantify the absolute abundance of each unique TCRbeta CDR3 rearrangement, sequence reads were collapsed and filtered. For each sample, productive Simpson clonality was calculated as the square root of Simpson's diversity index across productive rearrangements. Sourced from immuneACCESS, this table was stored by TCRdb with only in-frame sequences that have V and J called. A share of the clones is absent; for the studies checked, an unresolved V gene accounts for under half, and the remainder has no known explanation. The V and J calls and the clone size are those of that table, but D and trimming were determined from the DNA. For this sample the table gives roughly 230,000 clones, of which around 83% were detected only once. The ten most abundant clones make up 7.4% of the sample.

The collaborating institutions used their own protocols to collect whole blood in K2EDTA tubes. Collaborator samples were shipped for TCRbeta analysis as frozen whole blood, isolated PBMCs, or DNA extracted from either sample type. Reading the germline V gene gives CDR1 SGHDT and CDR2 YYEEEE. V and J are truncated by 1 base and 7 bases respectively, leaving an intervening sequence of 12 bases. The CDR3 measures 14 amino acids from cysteine to phenylalanine. Only the CDR3 DNA is retained, 42 bases long and in frame from the first base. As for this clone: Its binding antigen is unknown. The sample holds no much larger clone one base away, and base qualities are not on file.

The rearranged segments are TRBV5-6 and TRBJ1-5, with the D gene too uncertain to name. This clonotype was sampled from a woman between 50 and 59 years old with acute or convalescent COVID-19. Sequenced input: peripheral blood. The encoded CDR3 is CASSLRGQIQPQHF. The DNA is as follows: TGTGCCAGCAGCTTGAGAGGTCAGATCCAGCCCCAGCATTTT.